These 13 T cell receptor beta chains share one sample of origin, sequenced in a study of cytomegalovirus exposure and HLA in healthy donors. It was with 60 Vbeta and 13 Jbeta primers that the PCR ran. Data came from immunoSEQ multiplex PCR; TCRdb stores just in-frame clones and leaves some out. The sample includes 100,000 or so clones, nearly 85% of them seen just once. Sequenced input: PBMCs. The receptors shown here come from a man younger than 35 in good health and CMV-seronegative.

V and J are TRBV28 and TRBJ2-5, with no clear D. The V end lost 6 bases, the J end lost 3 bases, and 23 bases lay between the germline ends. The CDR3 spans 17 residues. Germline V gene lookup returns CDR1 MDHEN and CDR2 SYDVKM. The CDR3 bases are TGTGCCAGCAGGCCGAATCTTTTCAGTACCACAAAAGAGACCCAGTACTTC. Its translation: CASRPNLFSTTKETQYF.

The genes are TRBV27 and TRBJ2-7, with 11 positions matching TRBD2. The germline V gene encodes CDR1 MNHEY and CDR2 SMNVEV (reference sequence). Unmatched junction bases numbered 13, after V lost 6 bases and J lost 6 bases. The CDR3 contains 16 residues. CDR3 nucleotides: TGTGCCAGCAGCTTCTCCCCCGCTAGCGGGAGGTTCGAGCAGTACTTC. Protein: CASSFSPASGRFEQYF.

This sequence joins TRBV5-1 and TRBJ1-2, with TRBD1 identical over 7 bases. Germline CDR1 SGHRS, CDR2 YFSETQ. J was trimmed by 4 bases and V by 1 base; bases with no gene match: 4. The CDR3 covers 14 residues. CDR3 sequence (DNA): TGCGCCAGCAGCTTGACAGGGGCCGGCTATGGCTACACCTTC. Protein product: CASSLTGAGYGYTF.

By share, this clone counts as medium-sized. The rearrangement joins TRBV6-4 to TRBJ1-1, with D uncertain. CDR1 is MRHNA, CDR2 SNTAGT, per germline. This CDR3 is built from 14 residues. The V gene lost 3 bases and the J gene lost 2 bases, with 10 bases spanning the gap. The CDR3, as DNA: TGTGCCAGCAGTGAGACGGAGAGAAACACTGAAGCTTTCTTT. It encodes CASSETERNTEAFF.

This chain joins TRBV28 and TRBJ2-7; possible D gene TRBD1, 5 bases. The CDR3 totals 15 residues. Germline V CDR1 and CDR2: MDHEN, SYDVKM. Trimming shortened V by 4 bases and J by 2 bases, and 15 bases separated the two germline ends. The CDR3 coding sequence is TGTGCCAGCAGTTCCCCTGGTGGCAGGGCCTACGAGCAGTACTTC. This gives the protein CASSSPGGRAYEQYF.

The V call is TRBV4-1, the J call TRBJ2-3; D is unresolved. This CDR3 region has 12 residues. CDR1 MGHRA and CDR2 YSYEKL come from the germline V gene. Trimming removed 3 bases at V and 3 bases at J, with 4 bases between. The CDR3 sequence: CASSHLTDTQYF. The CDR3 DNA follows: TGCGCCAGCAGCCACCTTACAGATACGCAGTATTTT.

The V call is TRBV19, the J call TRBJ1-3; D unclear. Germline V gene sequence: CDR1 LNHDA, CDR2 SQIVND (reference sequence). V was shortened by 3 bases and J by 4 bases, with 4 bases between the two germline ends. This CDR3 contains 12 residues. The CDR3 DNA follows: TGTGCCAGTAGTATCGGGGGAAACACCATATATTTT. Protein product: CASSIGGNTIYF. Full variable domain (rest looked up from reference TRBV19 and TRBJ1-3): DGGITQSPKYLFRKEGQNVTLSCEQNLNHDAMYWYRQDPGQGLRLIYYSQIVNDFQKGDIAEGYSVSREKKESFPLTVTSAQKNPTAFYLCASSIGGNTIYFGEGSWLTVV.

The chain joins TRBV18 to TRBJ1-6, with D possibly TRBD1 on 6 matching bases. CDR1 is KGHSH and CDR2 is LQKENI in the germline V gene. Trimming removed 6 bases at V and 3 bases at J, with 21 bases between. This CDR3 spans 18 amino acids. CDR3 sequence reads: CASSPVGRGVRYNSPLHF. The CDR3 nucleotides are TGTGCCAGCTCCCCGGTAGGCAGGGGAGTTCGCTATAATTCACCCCTCCACTTT. Variable domain in full (rest from reference TRBV18 and TRBJ1-6): NAGVMQNPRHLVRRRGQEARLRCSPMKGHSHVYWYRQLPEEGLKFMVYLQKENIIDESGMPKERFSAEFPKEGPSILRIQQVVRGDSAAYFCASSPVGRGVRYNSPLHFGNGTRLTVT.

This clone was observed once. The gene calls are TRBV4-1 and TRBJ1-2; 7 bases are shared with TRBD1. This CDR3 has 15 residues. CDR1 MGHRA and CDR2 YSYEKL come from the germline V gene. V lost 0 bases, J lost 4 bases, and 5 bases stayed unmatched. CDR3 DNA: TGCGCCAGCAGCCAAGATACGACAGGGACCTATGGCTACACCTTC. Translated: CASSQDTTGTYGYTF.

This clone was recorded a few times. The gene calls are TRBV7-8 and TRBJ2-7, with D perhaps TRBD1 (6 bases). Between the trimmed V and J ends, which lost 7 bases and 2 bases, there was a span of 18 bases. The V gene's germline CDR1 is SGHVS and CDR2 FQNEAQ. The length of the CDR3 is 15 residues. CDR3 residues: CASTYRTAKTYEQYF. The CDR3 DNA reads TGTGCCAGCACCTACCGGACAGCTAAAACCTACGAGCAGTACTTC.

This chain joins TRBV4-1 and TRBJ2-3; D perhaps matches TRBD2 (5 bases). This CDR3 has 12 residues. With 5 bases removed from V and 13 bases from J, the gap between germline ends came to 16 bases. CDR1 is MGHRA, CDR2 YSYEKL, per germline. The CDR3 region has the DNA TGCGCCAGCAGCTCAATAAGAGGGAGAGAGTATTTT. This gives the protein CASSSIRGREYF.

The chain is built from TRBV19 and TRBJ1-2; TRBD1 aligns across 10 bases. With V trimmed by 3 bases and J by 5 bases, 6 bases remained unmatched. Germline V gives CDR1 LNHDA, CDR2 SQIVND (reference sequence). The CDR3 has 15 residues. CDR3 DNA: TGTGCCAGTAGTATCTCTATGGGACAGGGGTATGGCTACACCTTC. This translates into CASSISMGQGYGYTF.

The J gene is TRBJ1-1, the V gene TRBV7-3; 7 bases fit TRBD1. CDR3 length: 13 amino acids. V lost 3 bases, J lost 3 bases, and 1 base stayed unmatched. The germline V gene has CDR1 SGHTA and CDR2 FQGTGA. Here the CDR3 reads CASSFDRDTEAFF. The CDR3 nucleotides are TGTGCCAGCAGCTTCGACAGGGACACTGAAGCTTTCTTT.